The 26 T cell receptor delta chains below come from one sample, sequenced in a study of gamma-delta T cells after stem cell transplantation (dated by TCRdb to the mid-2010s). Libraries were constructed by RT-PCR. The sequencer listed for this sample is Illumina MiSeq. TCRdb reprocessed the public data with the CATT caller; entries with the same nucleotide sequence were combined afterwards. Present in this sample are about 2,200 delta-chain clones, 1.2% of which were seen just once. The top ten clones comprise approximately 22% of the sample. Material: gamma-delta T cells. These TCRs come from a human donor. It is not recorded whose cells these are; they may come from a transplant donor.

The V gene is TRDV2, the J gene TRDJ1, with 10 bases that match TRDD3. CDR1 is GEAIGNYY and CDR2 is EKD in the germline V gene. The CDR3 consists of 19 residues. V was pared by 0 bases and J by 0 bases, with 12 bases of the junction left unmatched. The CDR3 DNA follows: TGTGCCTGTGACACCGTCATGCTGGGGGATAAAAGGGACACCGATAAACTCATCTTT. Its protein product is CACDTVMLGDKRDTDKLIF.

On this clone itself: A far larger clone is one nucleotide away, so this likely arose from a read error. Other DNA sequences from this sample encode an identical CDR3 as well. The V gene is TRDV1, the J gene TRDJ1; TRDD3 aligns across 9 bases. The germline gives CDR1 TSWWSYY, CDR2 QGS. V gave up 3 bases and J gave up 3 bases; unmatched junction bases: 17. CDR3 length: 19 residues. Written as DNA, the CDR3 is TGTGCTCTTGGGGAGAGAACTGGGGGAAAGTCTGGCTCCTCCGATAAACTCATCTTT. It encodes CALGERTGGKSGSSDKLIF.

Notes on this clone: The protein recorded in TCRdb matches a much larger clone and deviates from this DNA's translation at residue 7, suggesting a read error; the protein here is obtained by translating the DNA. V gene TRDV2 combines with J gene TRDJ1, with TRDD3 matching 9 bases. Germline-derived CDR1 and CDR2 are GEAIGNYY and EKD. The CDR3 length is 20 residues. V shed 3 bases, J shed 0 bases, and the junction held 19 bases outside the gene matches. For the CDR3, the DNA is TGTGCCTGTGACCCCTTAGATGCTACTGGGGGAGAATCGTACACCGATAAACTCATCTTT. This translates into CACDPLDATGGESYTDKLIF.

Judged by abundance, this clone is medium-sized. This likely reflects a read error, since a far larger clone is one base away. The CDR3 region is CACGTVGVFYGADKLIF. The CDR3, as DNA: TGTGCCTGTGGCACCGTAGGGGTCTTCTACGGAGCCGATAAACTCATCTTT. The rearrangement joins TRDV2 to TRDJ1, with unresolved D. This CDR3 region has 17 residues. Germline V gene lookup returns CDR1 GEAIGNYY and CDR2 EKD.

This clone was observed a handful of times. A single base is all that separates this from a far larger clone, so a read error is likely. Different DNA sequences within this sample yield the same CDR3. This chain links TRDV2 with TRDJ3, with 9 bases matching TRDD3. The CDR3 loop spans 23 amino acids. Per the germline V gene, CDR1 is GEAIGNYY and CDR2 is EKD. Here the CDR3 DNA reads TGTGCCTGCGACACCGTGGGCTTACTAGCTGGGGGATTACGCTCCTGGGACACCCGACAGATGTTTTTC. It is translated as CACDTVGLLAGGLRSWDTRQMFF.

This clone is labeled large (0.1 to 1%). This CDR3 is also generated by other DNA sequences in the sample. The rearrangement joins TRDV2 to TRDJ1, with D unclear. The CDR3 has 14 residues. The V gene's germline CDR1 is GEAIGNYY and CDR2 EKD. V was pared by 0 bases and J by 3 bases, with 10 bases between. The CDR3 DNA reads as TGTGCCTGTGACACCGTGAATACTGCCGATAAACTCATCTTT. Translated: CACDTVNTADKLIF.

This clone was found a few times. A read error is likely here: a far larger clone is one base away. CDR3 DNA: TGTGCCTGTGACACCGTTGGGGGACTCCACTCCTGGGACACCCGACAGATGTTTTTC. Its translation: CACDTVGGLHSWDTRQMFF. The chain recombines TRDV2 with TRDJ3, with 7 nucleotides matching TRDD3. Germline V CDR1 and CDR2: GEAIGNYY, EKD. This CDR3 contains 19 residues. Losses at the gene ends were 0 bases for V and 0 bases for J; bases not matched to a gene: 7.

This clone has more than one count but fewer than ten. The protein TCRdb lists belongs to a much larger clone and differs from this DNA's translation at residue 3, which points to a read error; the protein shown is made from the DNA. This rearrangement joins TRDV2 to TRDJ1, with D maybe TRDD3 (6 bases). Germline V lookup: CDR1 GEAIGNYY, CDR2 EKD. The CDR3 is 17 amino acids. The DNA of the CDR3 is TGTGCCCGTGACACCGTTGGGCCGGGGGAACCGAACAACGGACTCATCTTT. This sequence encodes CARDTVGPGEPNNGLIF.

Points on this clone: A far larger clone lies a single base away; this is likely a read error. The sample contains more than one DNA sequence encoding this CDR3. The chain employs TRDV2 and TRDJ1; D assignment may be TRDD2 or TRDD3 (9 bases each). The CDR3 is 21 residues long. From germline, CDR1 is GEAIGNYY and CDR2 EKD. V was shortened by 0 bases and J by 7 bases, with 35 bases between the two germline ends. CDR3 sequence reads: CACDTVPSYAGGYRAGIKLIF. In nucleotides, the CDR3 is TGTGCCTGTGACACCGTCCCTTCCTACGCCGGGGGATACCGGGCGGGAATTAAACTCATCTTT.

On this clone: This is likely an artifact of a read error, given a far larger clone one base away. This same CDR3 is encoded by further DNA sequences in the sample. The V gene is TRDV2, the J gene TRDJ3; D unresolved. Germline V gene lookup returns CDR1 GEAIGNYY and CDR2 EKD. Trimming shortened V by 3 bases and J by 7 bases, and 18 bases separated the two germline ends. The CDR3 is 17 residues long. The CDR3 sequence is CACDGVLNVGDTRQMFF. Here the CDR3 DNA reads TGTGCCTGTGACGGGGTACTGAATGTCGGAGACACCCGACAGATGTTTTTC.

Details on this clone: The likely explanation is a read error, given a far larger clone one base away. The chain carries TRDV1 and TRDJ4; 12 bases line up with TRDD3. Germline CDR1 is TSWWSYY and CDR2 is QGS. Trimming at V came to 4 bases and at J to 5 bases, leaving 23 bases not matched to a gene. CDR3 length equals 20 residues. The CDR3 loop is CALGGLGFYPALGDTWPLIF. The CDR3 DNA reads as TGTGCTCTTGGGGGCCTTGGTTTTTACCCAGCACTGGGGGATACCTGGCCCCTGATCTTT.

This clone has just a few counts. The TCRdb protein comes from a much larger clone and disagrees with this DNA's translation at residue 4, likely due to a read error; the protein given here is derived from the DNA. This sequence joins TRDV2 and TRDJ1, with TRDD3 matching 9 bases. The germline V gene encodes CDR1 GEAIGNYY and CDR2 EKD. The CDR3 sequence is 20 residues long. The CDR3 here is CACYTVSPLGDKRDTDKLIF. In DNA form, the CDR3 reads TGTGCCTGTTACACCGTAAGTCCCTTGGGGGATAAAAGGGACACCGATAAACTCATCTTT.

Note on this clone: A far bigger clonotype differs at one base, so this is likely a read error. The J gene is TRDJ1, the V gene TRDV2; 10 bases map to TRDD3. The CDR3 covers 16 residues. Trimming took 5 bases from V and 0 from J; bases not matched to a gene: 8. Per the germline V gene, CDR1 is GEAIGNYY and CDR2 is EKD. In DNA form, the CDR3 reads TGTGCCTGTGGCGTACTGGGGGATTGGAACACCGATAAACTCATCTTT. Amino acids: CACGVLGDWNTDKLIF.

In this sample, this clone turned up a few times. A far larger clone is only one base removed, so a read error is likely. The chain is built from TRDV2 and TRDJ3; 8 bases are shared with TRDD3. CDR3 length equals 19 residues. Germline CDR1 GEAIGNYY, CDR2 EKD. The CDR3 DNA reads as TGTGCCTGTGACACCGCTGGGGGACTCCACTCCCGGGACACCCGACAGATGTTTTTC. This sequence encodes CACDTAGGLHSRDTRQMFF.

Within the sample, this clone is large. The chain has TRDV2 and TRDJ1; TRDD3 matches at 8 bases. Trimming cost V 3 bases and J 1 base; bases outside gene matches: 9. Germline CDR1 is GEAIGNYY and CDR2 is EKD. CDR3 length: 16 amino acids. In DNA form, the CDR3 reads TGTGCCTGTGACCCCTTACTGGGGGGCCCCACCGATAAACTCATCTTT. It encodes CACDPLLGGPTDKLIF.

This clone was counted between two and nine times. TCRdb's protein for this DNA is that of a much larger clone and differs from the translation at residue 15, likely a read error; the protein shown is the DNA translation. The chain uses TRDV2 and TRDJ3, with D possibly being TRDD3 (5 bases). The length of the CDR3 is 17 residues. CDR1 and CDR2 (germline): GEAIGNYY, EKD. Written as DNA, the CDR3 is TGTGCCTGTGACGGGGTACTGAATGTCGGGGACACCCGACAGACGTTTTTC. As protein: CACDGVLNVGDTRQTFF.

For this clone: This likely reflects a read error, since a far larger clone is one base away. In the same sample, other DNA sequences code for this CDR3. The V call is TRDV2, the J call TRDJ1, with 7 bases lining up with TRDD3. This CDR3 spans 19 amino acids. CDR1 and CDR2 from the germline V gene are GEAIGNYY and EKD. The CDR3 loop reads CACGTVPTGLGPYTDKLIF. CDR3 sequence (DNA): TGTGCCTGTGGCACCGTCCCTACTGGACTGGGGCCGTACACCGATAAACTCATCTTT.

As for this clone: The protein recorded in TCRdb matches a much larger clone and deviates from this DNA's translation at residue 7, suggesting a read error; the protein here is obtained by translating the DNA. The rearrangement joins TRDV2 to TRDJ3, with a possible D match to TRDD3 (5 bases). The germline CDR1 and CDR2 sequences are GEAIGNYY and EKD. This CDR3 is built from 19 residues. V lost 0 bases and J lost 0, with 14 bases in between. This chain's CDR3 is CACDTAWGLHSWDTRQMFF. CDR3 DNA sequence: TGTGCCTGTGACACCGCTTGGGGACTCCACTCCTGGGACACCCGACAGATGTTTTTC.

This clone was seen only a few times. TCRdb lists the protein of a much larger clone for this DNA, which differs at residue 8, so this is likely a read error; the protein given here is translated from the DNA itself. This sequence joins TRDV2 and TRDJ1; 7 nucleotides align to TRDD3. Germline CDR1 GEAIGNYY, CDR2 EKD. CDR3 length: 13 amino acids. The V and J ends lost 5 bases and 5 bases, in that order; junction bases with no gene match: 7. The CDR3 reads CACVLWGADKLIF. CDR3 nucleotides: TGTGCCTGTGTCCTCTGGGGGGCGGATAAACTCATCTTT.

This clone was seen more than once but under ten times. TCRdb attributes to this sequence the protein of a much larger clone, which differs from the DNA translation at residue 13; a read error is likely, and the protein displayed is translated from the DNA. This chain links TRDV2 with TRDJ1; TRDD3 aligns across 10 bases. The CDR3 has 16 amino acids. Germline V CDR1 and CDR2: GEAIGNYY, EKD. The CDR3 loop reads CACDALVLGDSDNLIF. CDR3 nucleotides: TGTGCCTGTGACGCGCTAGTACTGGGGGATTCCGATAACCTCATCTTT.

Only a few counts were recorded for this clone. The protein in TCRdb stems from a much larger clone and differs at residue 11 from this DNA's translation, likely a read error; here the protein is translated from the DNA. This chain connects TRDV2 to TRDJ1; 8 nucleotides match TRDD3. The CDR3 length is 16 residues. Germline CDR1 and CDR2: GEAIGNYY and EKD. Trimming removed 4 bases from V and 3 bases from J; junction bases left unmatched: 12. The CDR3 DNA follows: TGTGCCTGTGAAGGACTGGGGGGACAGTACGCCGATAAACTCATCTTT. This codes for CACEGLGGQYADKLIF.

The sample holds a few counts of this clone. TCRdb assigns this DNA the protein of a much larger clone, which departs from its translation at residues 4 and 5; this likely reflects a read error, and the protein shown comes from translating the DNA. Written as DNA, the CDR3 is TGTGCCTGTGAGCCTCTACTGGGGGATACGCGAAATGAACCCGATAAACTCATCTTT. It is translated as CACEPLLGDTRNEPDKLIF. The chain recombines TRDV2 with TRDJ1; 13 bases line up with TRDD3. Per the germline V gene, CDR1 is GEAIGNYY and CDR2 is EKD. The J segment lost 3 bases and the V segment lost 4 bases, leaving 16 bases of the junction unmatched. This CDR3 spans 19 amino acids.

Only a few counts were recorded for this clone. A far larger clone is off by one base, so a read error is likely. In the same sample, other DNA sequences code for this CDR3. DNA of the CDR3: TGTGCCTGCGACACTCCTGCCGGGGACTGGGACACCCGACAGATGTTTTTC. Amino acids: CACDTPAGDWDTRQMFF. The chain has TRDV2 and TRDJ3, with a tentative D call TRDD3 (5 bases). The germline CDR1 and CDR2 sequences are GEAIGNYY and EKD. This CDR3 spans 17 amino acids.

As regards this clone: It differs at one base from a far larger clone, so likely a read error. The sample contains more than one DNA sequence encoding this CDR3. CDR3 coding DNA: TGTGCCTGTGACACCCTGGGGGATACTACCGATAAACTCATCTTT. Translation gives CACDTLGDTTDKLIF. The chain recombines TRDV2 with TRDJ1; 11 positions match TRDD3. The CDR3 consists of 15 residues. The germline gives CDR1 GEAIGNYY, CDR2 EKD. The V gene end was trimmed by 0 bases and the J gene end by 2 bases; junction bases not matched to a gene: 1.

This clone was counted between two and nine times. TCRdb's protein, taken from a much larger clone, differs from this DNA's translation at residue 6, likely owing to a read error; the protein displayed comes from the DNA. The chain employs TRDV2 and TRDJ1; 10 bases line up with TRDD3. The length of the CDR3 is 17 residues. Unmatched junction bases numbered 17, after V lost 2 bases and J lost 9 bases. Germline V CDR1 and CDR2: GEAIGNYY, EKD. CDR3: CACDILQMGDTKAELIF. CDR3 DNA: TGTGCCTGTGACATACTTCAGATGGGGGATACTAAGGCAGAACTCATCTTT.

To note about this clone: Only one base separates this from a far larger clonotype, so it likely reflects a read error. The same CDR3 also results from other DNA sequences found in this sample. The genes are TRDV2 and TRDJ1, with unresolved D. This CDR3 has 15 residues. The germline V gene has CDR1 GEAIGNYY and CDR2 EKD. Trimming removed 3 bases at V and 0 bases at J, with 13 bases between. CDR3 amino acids: CACDGLLKYTDKLIF. DNA for the CDR3: TGTGCCTGTGACGGGCTGCTGAAGTACACCGATAAACTCATCTTT.